This TCR beta chain is drawn from a study of cytomegalovirus exposure and HLA in healthy donors (dated by TCRdb to about 2017). The study in broad terms: According to an earlier analysis of around 600 of the donors, 150 million to 200 million T cells yielded roughly 110 million unique TCR beta sequences and around 300 Gb of sequence data. Roughly 310 gigabases of sequencing data and approximately 84 million unique TCR sequences were included in an early release covering 550 to 650 HLA-typed donors. Among the approximately 420 genotyped donors, around 81% belonged to the genetic ancestry cluster associated with self-reported Caucasian donors. The study aimed to test whether cataloging public T cell receptors could reveal signatures of past pathogen exposure. Using immunosequencing, the study profiled T cell repertoires from 500 to 800 subjects and related those repertoires to cytomegalovirus serostatus. Along with the roughly 670-subject first cohort, a separate validation cohort of more than 90 different subjects was used. To predict cytomegalovirus infection status, the study brought together high-throughput TCR immunosequencing, statistical association of individual TCRs with disease status, and machine learning. In a later analysis, previously published TCR beta repertoires from about 640 donors were re-analyzed and high-resolution HLA genotyping was added so that TCR occurrence patterns could be studied. Rather than drawing on any new phenotypic data, the later analysis identified candidate immune exposures from TCR beta sequences and the way those sequences occurred across donors. In an earlier analysis of a few hundred of the donors, high-throughput TCR beta sequencing was used to judge whether each TCR beta V gene segment behaved as functional or pseudogenic. Donor age, sex, ethnicity and CMV serostatus were compiled together with the repertoire data. Genome-wide SNP genotypes for about 65% of the roughly 670 donors were used in a later genetic analysis, which treated that subset as a discovery cohort. All discovery cohort repertoires had been generated on a single sequencing platform. Class I and class II HLA loci were covered by the typing at four-digit resolution. Typing coverage varied by locus: roughly 620-640 donors for A, B, C, DRB1 and DQB1; 522 for DQA1; more than 600 for DPA1; under 490 for DPB1. Because of strong linkage in the cohort, a few DR-DQ haplotypes were treated as single units for association and clustering. Among around 400 genotyped donors of the cohort, an average of approximately 200,000 unique TCR beta nucleotide sequences was sequenced per donor, of which roughly 17% were non-productive.

Libraries came from the immunoSEQ multiplex PCR assay. For the multiplex PCR, a mixture combining 60 forward primers for TCR Vbeta segments and 13 reverse primers for TCR Jbeta segments was used. The CDR3 region of rearranged TCR beta genes was amplified from genomic DNA by a multiplex PCR assay. Amplified TCR beta libraries were sequenced as 87-base-pair reads on the Illumina HiSeq System. The source study handled its data this way. In a later analysis, 70 million to 95 million unique TCR beta chains were counted across the 650 to 700 repertoires, and roughly 11 million of these chains were shared by at least two donors. To remove PCR and sequencing errors, raw reads were error-corrected and collapsed into unique sequences using a nearest-neighbor algorithm that merged closely related sequences. V, D and J gene segments were assigned by aligning CDR3 sequences to IMGT reference sequences. For a sequence to be retained, a match of at least six nucleotides was required to both a V gene segment and a J gene segment. A rearrangement was called productive if the CDR3 had no stop codons and remained in frame with V and J, and every other rearrangement was called non-productive. CDR3 was defined by IMGT convention, running from the second conserved V-encoded cysteine to the conserved J-encoded phenylalanine. In an earlier analysis of some 550 of the donors, sequences lacking an unambiguous match to a single V gene segment were excluded. In an earlier analysis of several hundred of the donors, V segments were called functional above 56.7% productive rearrangements and were called segregating when the between-donor standard deviation exceeded 5%. A statistical classification framework was built to diagnose cytomegalovirus status from the catalog of TCR beta chain sequences. V and J gene assignment, in a later analysis, came from comparing TCR nucleotide sequences with IMGT/GENE-DB human TR gene sequences. The TCRdist pipeline was used in a later analysis to assign CDR3 sequences and most-parsimonious VDJ recombination scenarios. In a later analysis, each TCR beta chain was defined by its CDR3 amino acid sequence together with its V-gene family, and reads without a unique V-gene family were excluded. As a way to deal with suspected cross-contamination and a sequencing artifact, a later analysis dropped hundreds of nucleotide sequences that were highly shared and had low generation probability. In a later analysis, a clonal expansion index was calculated for each public chain from normalized within-repertoire ranks of inferred template counts. Generation probabilities in a later analysis came from a VDJ recombination model fitted to out-of-frame rearrangements, and those results were checked against IGoR. In a later analysis, TCR-TCR, TCR-HLA and TCR-CMV co-occurrence was scored with hypergeometric tests, and a repertoire-size bias correction was applied to TCR pairs. False discovery rates were estimated in a later analysis by permuting HLA or CMV assignments 20 times. In a later analysis, co-occurring TCRs were grouped using DBSCAN, and TCRdist sequence similarity was added for clustering within HLA-allele-positive subsets. Repertoires with fewer than 30,000 or more than 120,000 public chains were left out of co-occurrence clustering, as were five repertoires with anomalous nucleotide sharing. Entries here come from immuneACCESS through TCRdb and include only in-frame sequences with V and J called. Some clones fail to appear in such tables; in the studies checked, an unresolved V gene covers under half of the shortfall, and the cause of the remainder is unknown. The V and J calls and clone size were taken over from that table, and D and trimming were inferred from the DNA. Within this sample are some 60,000 clones, with around 80% of them counted one time only. The ten biggest clones cover 6% of the sample.

The cohort consisted of approximately 690 healthy bone marrow donors. All cohort members were sampled while nominally healthy, although unrecorded immune exposures were likely present. The donor tested CMV seronegative, placing the donor among the 352 seronegative members of the cohort. Every donor gave a peripheral blood sample, and the peripheral blood mononuclear cells from that sample were used for TCR beta sequencing. The Qiagen DNeasy Blood Extraction Kit was used to extract genomic DNA from the blood cell samples. With respect to this clone: Its recognized antigen is unknown. Qualities for individual bases were not recorded, and no much larger clone is one base off.

Germline trimming amounts to 6 bases on V and 0 bases on J, with 4 as the count of junction bases outside the gene matches. CDR1 and CDR2, per the germline V gene (reference sequence), are LNHDA and SQIVND. From the cysteine up to the phenylalanine, the CDR3 has a length of 15 residues. The sequence is cut down to CDR3 DNA, 45 bases in frame from base 1. What the research found in general, with its limitations: According to the authors, the approach could potentially be generalized to other disease states and immunological phenotypes. Most TCR sequences were observed very rarely across donors, whereas some public TCRs were present in many individuals. Only TCR beta chains were sequenced in this cohort, and the absence of alpha or paired-chain data limited detectable features. For the cohort, immune exposure information was limited to CMV serostatus. Roughly uniform sequencing depth across donors was assumed in presence/absence analyses, although this assumption may not hold. In the study, some 180 TCR beta chains were listed as associated with cytomegalovirus. An association between a missense DCLRE1C variant and V-gene and J-gene trimming of TCR beta chains was found in a later genetic analysis and replicated in an independent cohort. Compared with equally common non-associated chains, HLA-associated TCR beta chains in a later analysis were more clonally expanded and had lower generation probabilities. In vitro tests confirmed that a few of the cytomegalovirus-associated TCR beta chains recognize cytomegalovirus antigens. A cluster of highly shared sequence variants was judged likely to represent a technical artifact of the sequencing pipeline. In a later analysis, the rate of TCR association differed among HLA loci, with DRB1 alleles having the most associated TCRs and HLA-C alleles having the fewest. When HLA alleles, especially DR and DQ, strongly co-occurred, attributing TCR associations to individual alleles was difficult. HLA typing was unavailable for some donors at each locus, so association tests used only the typed subset. Some IMGT-functional V segments, including TRBV6-2 and TRBV6-3, could not be distinguished by the 87-base-pair reads and were therefore excluded. A further reported finding was that TCR beta sequences accurately predicted the HLA-A and HLA-B alleles for most subjects in the first cohort. An earlier analysis of some 560 of the donors showed that most TCR beta V segments appeared in productive rearrangements either about 87% or about 30% of the time, which broadly matched IMGT annotations. In a later analysis, some 18,000 TCR beta sequences were associated with specific HLA alleles at a false discovery rate of 0.05. The earlier analysis of fewer than 750 of the donors excluded some 16 rarely observed V segments, including chromosome 9 orphons, because counts were too low. In a later analysis, most CMV-associated TCR beta chains were found to appear HLA-restricted, with HLA associations seemingly driven largely by CMV exposure. According to a later genetic analysis, donors in an Asian-associated ancestry cluster had fewer N-insertions in productive TCRs than the approximately 700-donor mean. Linkage disequilibrium might explain the correlated functional status among segregating V segments, but an unknown experimental factor could not be ruled out. According to a later analysis, parvovirus B19, influenza, CMV and Epstein-Barr virus appeared linked to several top co-occurrence clusters. The classifier was reported to diagnose cytomegalovirus status with high specificity and sensitivity in both the original and validation cohorts.

This TCR derives from a male donor in good health and CMV-seronegative. The sample was PBMCs. The sequence links TRBV19 to TRBJ2-5; TRBD2 fits 10 bases in the junction. The sequenced DNA: TGTGCCAGTAGACCTAGCGGGGGACACCAAGAGACCCAGTACTTC. Its protein product is CASRPSGGHQETQYF.